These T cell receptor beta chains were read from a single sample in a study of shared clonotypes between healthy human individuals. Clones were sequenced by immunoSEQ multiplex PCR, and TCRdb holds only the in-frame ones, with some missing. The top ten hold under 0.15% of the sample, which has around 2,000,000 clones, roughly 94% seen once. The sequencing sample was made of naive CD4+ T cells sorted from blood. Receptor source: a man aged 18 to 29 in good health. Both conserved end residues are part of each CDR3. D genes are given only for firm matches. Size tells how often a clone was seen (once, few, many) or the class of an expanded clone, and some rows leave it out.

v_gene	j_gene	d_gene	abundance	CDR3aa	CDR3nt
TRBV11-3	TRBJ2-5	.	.	CASSLGLGRKETQYF	TGTGCCAGCAGCTTAGGACTAGGCAGGAAAGAGACCCAGTACTTC
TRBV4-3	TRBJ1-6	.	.	CASSPSSSYNSPLHF	TGCGCCAGCAGCCCCTCCAGCTCCTATAATTCACCCCTCCACTTT
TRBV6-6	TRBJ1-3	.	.	CASSTGGSGNTIYF	TGTGCCAGCTCCACCGGGGGCTCTGGAAACACCATATATTTT
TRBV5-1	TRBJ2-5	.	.	CASSRDGLQGTQYF	TGCGCCAGCAGCCGGGACGGCCTCCAGGGGACCCAGTACTTC
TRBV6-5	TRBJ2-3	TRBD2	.	CASTQSGTTRDTQYF	TGTGCCAGCACCCAAAGCGGGACTACTAGGGATACGCAGTATTTT
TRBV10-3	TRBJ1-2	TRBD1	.	CAISERDRVLGGYTF	TGTGCCATCAGTGAAAGGGACAGGGTTCTTGGTGGCTACACCTTC
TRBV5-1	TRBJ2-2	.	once	CASSLHASGELFF	TGCGCCAGCAGCTTGCATGCCAGCGGGGAGCTGTTTTTT
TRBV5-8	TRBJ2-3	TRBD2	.	CASSLGQGGPPDTQYF	TGTGCCAGCAGCTTGGGGCAGGGAGGGCCCCCAGATACGCAGTATTTT
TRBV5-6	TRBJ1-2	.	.	CASSLRVGVLGDGYTF	TGTGCCAGCAGCTTGAGAGTTGGAGTCCTAGGTGATGGCTACACCTTC
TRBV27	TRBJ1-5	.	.	CASSLGRANNQPQHF	TGTGCCAGCAGTTTGGGCAGGGCAAACAATCAGCCCCAGCATTTT